What follows are 14 T cell receptor beta chains derived from one specimen sequenced in a study of T-cell memory formation after mild COVID-19 (dated by TCRdb to the early 2020s). The method behind the library was 5' RACE. Data came from an Illumina NovaSeq 6000. TCRdb reworked the public reads: Q25 trimming with fastp, MiXCR clone assembly, productive beta chains retained. Every distinct CDR3 protein forms one entry, paired with its most common genes and DNA. The sample profile shows tens of thousands of distinct CDR3 sequences; about 6.3% of them were found once. The ten top clones hold 0.65% to 0.85% of the sample. Material: PBMCs or a T cell subset sorted from them (not recorded which). These receptors were obtained from an adult who had mild COVID-19 (a few samples of this study predate the infection). The sample titles of this study are shuffled in the database, so cell type and time point are left out.

The chain recombines TRBV30 with TRBJ2-3; 11 nucleotides align to TRBD2. Trimming took 3 bases from V and 4 from J; bases not matched to a gene: 3. CDR1 and CDR2 (germline): GTSNPN, SVGIG (reference sequence). The CDR3 loop spans 14 amino acids. The CDR3 sequence: CAWRPGLAADTQYF. The CDR3 region has the DNA TGTGCCTGGAGACCGGGACTAGCGGCAGATACGCAGTATTTT.

This clonotype turned up a few times. This chain connects TRBV7-9 to TRBJ2-2, with 8 bases lining up with TRBD2. The CDR3 runs to 17 residues. Germline V gene lookup returns CDR1 SEHNR and CDR2 FQNEAQ (reference sequence). V lost 1 base, J lost 1 base, and 5 bases stayed unmatched. The CDR3 bases are TGTGCCAGCAGCTTAGGACTGCTAGCGGGGAACACCGGGGAGCTGTTTTTT. It is translated as CASSLGLLAGNTGELFF.

This clonotype was counted many times. The chain carries TRBV7-2 and TRBJ2-7, with D maybe TRBD2 (6 bases). Germline CDR1 reads SGHTA; CDR2 reads FQGNSA. V was pared by 1 base and J by 2 bases, with 9 bases between. CDR3 length: 14 residues. DNA for the CDR3: TGTGCCAGCAGCTTAGTGGAGGGAACCTACGAGCAGTACTTC. Protein product: CASSLVEGTYEQYF.

In this sample, this clonotype turned up many times. The CDR3 bases are TGCGCCAGCAGCAAGCGGGAGCTCTACGAGCAGTACTTC. Encoded protein: CASSKRELYEQYF. The J gene is TRBJ2-7, the V gene TRBV5-1; 8 bases agree with TRBD2. The CDR3 covers 13 residues. Germline lookup yields CDR1 SGHRS and CDR2 YFSETQ. V shed 4 bases, J shed 3 bases, and the junction held 3 bases outside the gene matches.

This clonotype has a handful of counts. The rearrangement joins TRBV5-4 to TRBJ2-1; D is possibly TRBD1 or TRBD2 (5 bases each). The germline V gene has CDR1 SGHNT and CDR2 YYREEE (reference sequence). V was pared by 4 bases and J by 8 bases, with 19 bases between. The CDR3 runs to 15 residues. The CDR3 bases are TGTGCCAGCAGCCCGGGTGTCAGGGACGTTTATGAGCAGTTCTTC. The encoded protein is CASSPGVRDVYEQFF.

This clonotype occurred many times. The chain couples TRBV5-1 to TRBJ2-1; D remains unclear. Germline-derived CDR1 and CDR2 are SGHRS and YFSETQ. Between the trimmed V and J ends, which lost 8 bases and 0 bases, there was a span of 9 bases. The CDR3 length is 13 residues. The CDR3 is CASYTSSYNEQFF. The CDR3 region has the DNA TGCGCCAGTTACACGAGCTCCTACAATGAGCAGTTCTTC.

By sample fraction, this clonotype is medium-sized. The V gene is TRBV4-1, the J gene TRBJ1-1; D not certain. The germline V and J ends were trimmed by 0 bases and 2 bases, with 13 bases remaining between them. The CDR3 covers 16 residues. In germline, CDR1 is MGHRA, CDR2 YSYEKL. The CDR3 is CASSQEPSLLNTEAFF. CDR3 nucleotides: TGCGCCAGCAGCCAAGAACCTTCTTTGCTAAACACTGAAGCTTTCTTT.

In this sample, this clonotype turned up many times. The rearrangement links TRBV5-6 to TRBJ2-4; D possibly corresponds to TRBD2 (6 bases). Trimming stripped 4 bases from V and 5 bases from J, with 10 bases between. The CDR3 is 13 amino acids. Per germline, CDR1 SGHDT and CDR2 YYEEEE. The CDR3 DNA follows: TGTGCCAGCAGCCGGGGGAGCCAAAACATTCAGTACTTC. Translated, it gives CASSRGSQNIQYF.

The chain couples TRBV18 to TRBJ2-5; 7 bases match TRBD1. The CDR3 is 15 amino acids. Germline CDR1 is KGHSH and CDR2 is LQKENI. After removal of 6 bases from V and 4 bases from J, the junction contained 11 bases not matched to a gene. The CDR3 DNA sequence: TGTGCCAGCTCTCCCCGACAGGGTGGTGGAGAGACCCAGTACTTC. It codes for CASSPRQGGGETQYF.

The chain links TRBV30 to TRBJ2-1; TRBD2 aligns across 11 bases. The CDR3 has 15 amino acids. V trimming: 5 bases; J trimming: 4 bases; junction bases outside the gene matches: 7. Germline V gives CDR1 GTSNPN, CDR2 SVGIG (reference sequence). The CDR3 sequence: CAWPQLAGVYNEQFF. Written as DNA, the CDR3 is TGTGCCTGGCCGCAACTAGCGGGAGTGTACAATGAGCAGTTCTTC.

This clonotype was seen only a few times. The chain recombines TRBV4-1 with TRBJ1-4; 11 positions match TRBD1. Germline V gene data show CDR1 as MGHRA and CDR2 as YSYEKL. With V trimmed by 4 bases and J by 4 bases, 8 bases remained unmatched. The length of the CDR3 is 17 residues. The CDR3 DNA reads as TGCGCCAGCAGCCTAACTGGGACAGGGGGAAGTAATGAAAAACTGTTTTTT. Encoded protein: CASSLTGTGGSNEKLFF.

This clonotype showed up many times. The V and J genes are TRBV7-8 and TRBJ2-1, with D possibly TRBD2 on 5 matching bases. Trimming removed 5 bases from V and 6 bases from J, with 17 bases in between. The germline V gene has CDR1 SGHVS and CDR2 FQNEAQ. This CDR3 spans 15 amino acids. CDR3 in DNA: TGTGCCAGCAGCCTACGGACTCCTCCCTTCAATGAGCAGTTCTTC. It yields the protein CASSLRTPPFNEQFF.

This clonotype has a handful of counts. The DNA of the CDR3 is TGCGCCAGCAGCGTCCGGGACAGGGGTACCACAGATACGCAGTATTTT. It encodes CASSVRDRGTTDTQYF. This chain connects TRBV5-1 to TRBJ2-3; 10 bases are shared with TRBD1. Germline values: CDR1 SGHRS, CDR2 YFSETQ. CDR3 length: 16 amino acids. The V segment lost 4 bases and the J segment 2 bases; nucleotides outside the gene matches: 7.

This clonotype was detected ten times or more. The rearrangement links TRBV5-1 to TRBJ2-7, with a weak D call TRBD1 (6 bases). The germline gives CDR1 SGHRS, CDR2 YFSETQ. This CDR3 contains 12 residues. V lost 3 bases to trimming and J lost 4 bases, with 8 bases between them. CDR3 bases: TGCGCCAGCAGCTCGCAGGGGTACGAGCAGTACTTC. Translated, it gives CASSSQGYEQYF.